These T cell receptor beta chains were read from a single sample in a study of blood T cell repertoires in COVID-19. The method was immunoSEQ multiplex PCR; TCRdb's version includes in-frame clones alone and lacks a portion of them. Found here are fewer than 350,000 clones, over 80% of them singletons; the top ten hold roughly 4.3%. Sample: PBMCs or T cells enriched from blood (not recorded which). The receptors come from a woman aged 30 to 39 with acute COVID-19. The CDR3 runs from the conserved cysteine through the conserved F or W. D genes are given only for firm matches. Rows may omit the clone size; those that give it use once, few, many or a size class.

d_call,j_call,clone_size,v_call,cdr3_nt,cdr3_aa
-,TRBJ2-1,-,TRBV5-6,TGTGCCAGCAGCTTGGAAGCGGGACAAACCATCAATGAGCAGTTCTTC,CASSLEAGQTINEQFF
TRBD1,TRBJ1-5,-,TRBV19,TGTGCCAGTAGTACCACCGGGACAGATAGCAATCAGCCCCAGCATTTT,CASSTTGTDSNQPQHF
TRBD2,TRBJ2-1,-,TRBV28,TGTGCCAGCAGCCCTAGCGGAGAGGACTACAATGAGCAGTTCTTC,CASSPSGEDYNEQFF
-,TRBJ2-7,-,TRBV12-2,TGTGCAAGTCGCTTAACTAGCGGGACTGAGTTCCCCGAGCAGTACTTC,CASRLTSGTEFPEQYF
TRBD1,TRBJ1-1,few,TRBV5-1,TGCGCCAGCAGCGCAACAGGACAGGTGAAGAACACTGAAGCTTTCTTT,CASSATGQVKNTEAFF
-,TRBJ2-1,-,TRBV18,TGTGCCAGCTCACCATTCAGCGTCGATGAGCAGTTCTTC,CASSPFSVDEQFF
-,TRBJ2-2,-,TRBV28,TGTGCCAGCAGTTACAGTGAAGTCCGGGAGCTGTTTTTT,CASSYSEVRELFF
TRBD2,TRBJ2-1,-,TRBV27,TGTGCCAGCAGTTCGCCCGGACTAGCCGATGAGCAGTTCTTC,CASSSPGLADEQFF
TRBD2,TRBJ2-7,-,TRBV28,TGTGCCAGCAGTTCCCTGGGGAGGGTCCCCCTCGAGCAGTACTTC,CASSSLGRVPLEQYF
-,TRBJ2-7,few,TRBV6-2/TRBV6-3,TGTGCCAGCAGCCAGAGACACTACGAGCAGTACTTC,CASSQRHYEQYF
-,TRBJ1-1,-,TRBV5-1,TGCGCCAGCAGCCCAACCGGGACATCGAACACTGAAGCTTTCTTT,CASSPTGTSNTEAFF
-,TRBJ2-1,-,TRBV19,TGTGCCAGTAGTATAGCAGAGGAGTTGTCCTACAATGAGCAGTTCTTC,CASSIAEELSYNEQFF
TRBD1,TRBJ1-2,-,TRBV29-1,TGCAGCGTTGAAGAAGGGACAGCTCCATATGGCTACACCTTC,CSVEEGTAPYGYTF
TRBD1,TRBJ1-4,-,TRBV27,TGTGCCAGCAGTTCCGGAGGGACAGATGCAACTAATGAAAAACTGTTTTTT,CASSSGGTDATNEKLFF
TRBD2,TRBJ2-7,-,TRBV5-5,TGTGCCAGCAGCTTAGCACCTAGCGGGAGGGACTCCTACGAGCAGTACTTC,CASSLAPSGRDSYEQYF
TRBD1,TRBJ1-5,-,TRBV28,TGTGCCAGCAGATTTACCACAGGGGGTAGCAATCAGCCCCAGCATTTT,CASRFTTGGSNQPQHF
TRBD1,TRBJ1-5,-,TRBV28,TGTGCCAGCACCTCCGGGACAGGGAAACCTAATCAGCCCCAGCATTTT,CASTSGTGKPNQPQHF
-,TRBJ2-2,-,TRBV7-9,TGTGCCAGCAGCTTAACCAGATCCACCGGGGAGCTGTTTTTT,CASSLTRSTGELFF
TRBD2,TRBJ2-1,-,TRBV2,TGTGCCAGCAGGAAGGCGGGAGGAACAATCTACAATGAGCAGTTCTTC,CASRKAGGTIYNEQFF
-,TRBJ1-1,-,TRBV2,TGTGCCAGCAGTAACAGGGCTATGTTCTTT,CASSNRAMFF
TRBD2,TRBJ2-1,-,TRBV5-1,TGCGCCAGCAGGGAAGGACTAGCGGGAGCATATGAGCAGTTCTTC,CASREGLAGAYEQFF
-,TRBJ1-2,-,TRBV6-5,TGTGCCAGCAGTTATGCGGCGGACTGGTATGGCTACACCTTC,CASSYAADWYGYTF
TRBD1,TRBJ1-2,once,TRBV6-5,TGTGCCAGCAGTTACTCACAGGGGGCAACGGTTGGCTACACCTTC,CASSYSQGATVGYTF
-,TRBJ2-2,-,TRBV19,TGTGCCAGTAGTATAGATTTGGCGGGTCTGAACACCGGGGAGCTGTTTTTT,CASSIDLAGLNTGELFF
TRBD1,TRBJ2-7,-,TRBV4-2,TGTGCCAGCAGCCAAGATCTTGCAGGGGGCGACGAGCAGTACTTC,CASSQDLAGGDEQYF